The 20 T cell receptor beta chains listed next were all sequenced from one sample in a study of cytomegalovirus exposure and HLA in healthy donors. Primers for the PCR totalled 60 Vbeta and 13 Jbeta. The repertoire was sequenced with immunoSEQ multiplex PCR; TCRdb's copy has only in-frame clones and lacks some. Found here are about 180,000 clones, around 75% of them singletons; the top ten hold about 2.9%. The source material was PBMCs. The receptor set was obtained from a male donor in good health and CMV-seronegative.

The V call is TRBV28, the J call TRBJ1-4; 8 positions agree with TRBD1. CDR1 and CDR2 (germline): MDHEN, SYDVKM. This CDR3 contains 13 residues. V shed 8 bases and J 6 bases; nucleotides not matched to a gene: 5. The CDR3 is CASWTGLDEKLFF. The CDR3 nucleotides read TGTGCCAGCTGGACAGGGTTGGATGAAAAACTGTTTTTT.

J is TRBJ2-2 and V is TRBV11-2; TRBD2 aligns across 10 bases. Trimming at V came to 1 base and at J to 5 bases, leaving 7 bases not matched to a gene. The CDR3 contains 17 residues. Germline assignment: CDR1 SGHAT and CDR2 FQNNGV. The CDR3 sequence is CASSLGALAGNTGELFF. CDR3 coding DNA: TGTGCCAGCAGCTTAGGAGCACTAGCGGGAAATACCGGGGAGCTGTTTTTT.

The CDR3 protein is CASSVDQWENSPLHF. The DNA of the CDR3 is TGTGCCAGCAGCGTAGATCAGTGGGAGAATTCACCCCTCCACTTT. This chain links TRBV9 with TRBJ1-6; no definite D call. Germline CDR1 reads SGDLS; CDR2 reads YYNGEE. This CDR3 region has 15 residues. Between the trimmed V and J ends, which lost 0 bases and 7 bases, there was a span of 11 bases. Complete variable domain (other parts from reference TRBV9 and TRBJ1-6): DSGVTQTPKHLITATGQRVTLRCSPRSGDLSVYWYQQSLDQGLQFLIQYYNGEERAKGNILERFSAQQFPDLHSELNLSSLELGDSALYFCASSVDQWENSPLHFGNGTRLTVT.

This clone was detected only once. CDR3 amino acids: CASTAGTRASNEQFF. The CDR3 DNA sequence: TGTGCCAGCACCGCCGGGACTAGAGCGAGCAATGAGCAGTTCTTC. V is TRBV27 and J is TRBJ2-1; 8 bases line up with TRBD2. Germline CDR1 is MNHEY and CDR2 is SMNVEV (reference sequence). V shed 7 bases and J 6 bases; nucleotides not matched to a gene: 11. The length of the CDR3 is 15 residues.

This clone came up once. This chain joins TRBV6-5 and TRBJ2-3; D remains ambiguous. Germline assignment: CDR1 MNHEY and CDR2 SVGAGI. V was trimmed by 0 bases and J by 0 bases, leaving 7 bases between them. This CDR3 region has 15 residues. The CDR3 loop reads CASSYSRQSTDTQYF. CDR3 sequence (DNA): TGTGCCAGCAGTTACTCGAGGCAGAGCACAGATACGCAGTATTTT.

J is TRBJ2-3 and V is TRBV30; the match to TRBD2 covers 8 bases. Germline V gives CDR1 GTSNPN, CDR2 SVGIG (reference sequence). The V segment lost 4 bases and the J segment 1 base; nucleotides outside the gene matches: 7. This CDR3 comprises 15 residues. The CDR3 sequence is CAWKPGTRGTDTQYF. As DNA, the CDR3 is TGTGCCTGGAAACCCGGGACTAGGGGCACAGATACGCAGTATTTT.

CDR3 DNA: TGTGCCAGCACCTACCTATTCTCCTACGAGCAGTACTTC. Translated, it gives CASTYLFSYEQYF. This chain links TRBV7-2 with TRBJ2-7; D unclear. This CDR3 region has 13 residues. V was cut by 7 bases and J by 0 bases, with 10 bases left in between. Germline V gene lookup returns CDR1 SGHTA and CDR2 FQGNSA.

The table lists this clone with a few counts. This chain links TRBV18 with TRBJ2-5; 8 nucleotides match TRBD1. Near its end, the DNA agrees better with TRBJ2-7, so the J call may be wrong. CDR3 size: 16 residues. Germline CDR1 is KGHSH and CDR2 is LQKENI. For the CDR3, the DNA is TGTGCCAGCTCACCCTACTTGCAGGGGGCTCTGTACGAGCAGTACTTC. Amino acid sequence: CASSPYLQGALYEQYF.

The chain recombines TRBV28 with TRBJ2-1, with D possibly TRBD1 on 5 matching bases. The germline CDR1 and CDR2 sequences are MDHEN and SYDVKM. This CDR3 spans 17 amino acids. V gave up 2 bases and J gave up 4 bases, with 18 bases separating them. The CDR3: CASSLKGVIRRYNEQFF. Here the CDR3 DNA reads TGTGCCAGCAGTTTAAAAGGGGTAATCAGGAGATACAATGAGCAGTTCTTC.

The chain combines TRBV18 with TRBJ2-7; D is possibly TRBD2 (5 bases). Germline V gene lookup returns CDR1 KGHSH and CDR2 LQKENI. The V end was cut by 5 bases, the J end by 7 bases, with 15 bases between. The CDR3 is 13 residues long. The CDR3 DNA reads TGTGCCAGCTCATTGGTCACTAGGAGGGAGCAGTACTTC. Translating gives CASSLVTRREQYF.

The chain employs TRBV4-3 and TRBJ2-3, with TRBD1 matching over 7 bases. V shed 3 bases, J shed 0 bases, and the junction held 6 bases outside the gene matches. Germline-derived CDR1 and CDR2 are LGHNA and YSLEER. The CDR3 consists of 16 residues. The CDR3, as DNA: TGCGCCAGCAGCCAGGGACAGCCGGCAAGCACAGATACGCAGTATTTT. Its protein is CASSQGQPASTDTQYF.

This rearrangement joins TRBV7-8 to TRBJ1-2; D call uncertain. CDR1 SGHVS and CDR2 FQNEAQ come from the germline V gene. Trimming pared 2 bases from V and 7 bases from J, leaving 17 bases between. The CDR3 extends over 15 amino acids. The CDR3 DNA follows: TGTGCCAGCAGCTTATATCGTCAGAATTTATTTGGCTACACCTTC. Its translation: CASSLYRQNLFGYTF.

The gene calls are TRBV4-1 and TRBJ1-4; D is possibly TRBD1 (5 bases). Trimming pared 1 base from V and 7 bases from J, leaving 16 bases between. Germline V gives CDR1 MGHRA, CDR2 YSYEKL. The CDR3 has 16 residues. This CDR3 reads CASSQVAGLRGEKLFF. The DNA of the CDR3 is TGCGCCAGCAGCCAAGTGGCCGGGCTAAGGGGTGAAAAACTGTTTTTT.

The chain links TRBV23-1 to TRBJ1-5; D is undetermined. Being an ORF, TRBV23-1 has a function that is uncertain. This CDR3 comprises 13 residues. V lost 11 bases to trimming and J lost 8 bases, with 19 bases between them. The CDR3 DNA is TGCGCCCGTAACCCGCGGGGTGGTGAGCCCCAGCATTTT. It translates to CARNPRGGEPQHF.

This clone appeared a few times. V is TRBV6-1 and J is TRBJ2-1; 7 nucleotides match TRBD1. V was pared by 11 bases and J by 8 bases, with 9 bases of the junction left unmatched. Looked up from germline, CDR1 is MNHNS and CDR2 is SASEGT. The CDR3 runs to 12 residues. CDR3 DNA: TGTGCCCCCTACGACAGGGTGCATGAGCAGTTCTTC. As protein: CAPYDRVHEQFF.

This clone was observed a handful of times. V is TRBV7-9 and J is TRBJ2-5, with 8 bases that match TRBD1. Trimming cost V 4 bases and J 4 bases; bases outside gene matches: 2. CDR1 is SEHNR and CDR2 is FQNEAQ in the germline V gene (reference sequence). This CDR3 is 13 amino acids long. The CDR3 here is CASSSGGRETQYF. The CDR3 DNA reads TGTGCCAGCAGCTCAGGGGGCAGAGAGACCCAGTACTTC.

This chain uses TRBV28 with TRBJ2-3, with TRBD1 matching over 7 bases. CDR3 length: 13 residues. V trimming: 7 bases; J trimming: 6 bases; junction bases outside the gene matches: 7. CDR1 is MDHEN and CDR2 is SYDVKM in the germline V gene. The CDR3 loop is CASKGTVGDTQYF. CDR3 DNA sequence: TGTGCCAGCAAAGGGACAGTTGGGGATACGCAGTATTTT.

The chain has TRBV28 and TRBJ1-2; D possibly corresponds to TRBD1 (5 bases). CDR3 length equals 14 residues. In germline, CDR1 is MDHEN, CDR2 SYDVKM. V lost 2 bases, J lost 4 bases, and 11 bases lay in between. The CDR3 region is CASSLPYTGYGYTF. The DNA of the CDR3 is TGTGCCAGCAGTTTACCGTACACAGGCTATGGCTACACCTTC.

The chain links TRBV4-1 to TRBJ2-1, with TRBD2 matching 8 bases. Germline CDR1 is MGHRA and CDR2 is YSYEKL. V lost 4 bases and J lost 4; bases outside the gene matches: 6. This CDR3 comprises 15 residues. In DNA form, the CDR3 reads TGCGCCAGCAGCCTTACTAGCGGAACATACAATGAGCAGTTCTTC. Protein sequence: CASSLTSGTYNEQFF.

J is TRBJ2-1 and V is TRBV30; possible D gene TRBD2, 6 bases. The CDR3 spans 14 residues. V was pared by 2 bases and J by 5 bases, with 13 bases between. Germline V CDR1 and CDR2: GTSNPN, SVGIG (reference sequence). CDR3 nucleotides: TGTGCCTGGAGTAGGCTAGCGTCCGACAATGAGCAGTTCTTC. Protein product: CAWSRLASDNEQFF.